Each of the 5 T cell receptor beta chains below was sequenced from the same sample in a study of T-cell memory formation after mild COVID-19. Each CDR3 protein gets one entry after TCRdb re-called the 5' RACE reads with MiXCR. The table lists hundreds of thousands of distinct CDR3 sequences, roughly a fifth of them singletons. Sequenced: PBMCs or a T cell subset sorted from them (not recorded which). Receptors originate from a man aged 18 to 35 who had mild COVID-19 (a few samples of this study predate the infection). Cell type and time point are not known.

The CDR3 region has the DNA TGTGCCAGCAGCGAATCCGGGGAGCTGTTTTTT. Residues: CASSESGELFF. This sequence joins TRBV7-6 and TRBJ2-2; D unclear. With 5 bases removed from V and 6 bases from J, the gap between germline ends came to 4 bases. CDR1 is SGHVS, CDR2 FNYEAQ, per germline. The CDR3 consists of 11 residues.

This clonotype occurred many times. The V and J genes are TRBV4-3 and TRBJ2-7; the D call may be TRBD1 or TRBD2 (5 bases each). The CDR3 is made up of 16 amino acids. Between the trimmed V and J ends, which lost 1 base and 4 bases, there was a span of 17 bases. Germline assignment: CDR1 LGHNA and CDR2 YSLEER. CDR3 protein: CASSQVTGTQMYEQYF. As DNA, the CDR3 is TGCGCCAGCAGCCAAGTCACCGGGACCCAAATGTACGAGCAGTACTTC.

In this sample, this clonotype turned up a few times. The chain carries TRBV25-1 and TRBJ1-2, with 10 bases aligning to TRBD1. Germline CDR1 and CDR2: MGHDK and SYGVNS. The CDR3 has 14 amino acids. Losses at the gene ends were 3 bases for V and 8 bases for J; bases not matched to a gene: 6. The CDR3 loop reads CASSDDRGLRGYTF. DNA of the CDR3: TGTGCCAGCAGTGATGACAGGGGGCTGAGGGGCTACACCTTC.

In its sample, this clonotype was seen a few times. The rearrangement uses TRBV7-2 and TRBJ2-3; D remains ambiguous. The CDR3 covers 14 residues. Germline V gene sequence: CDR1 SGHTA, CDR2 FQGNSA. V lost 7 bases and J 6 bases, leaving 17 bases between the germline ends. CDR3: CASKDGLPTDTQYF. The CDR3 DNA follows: TGTGCCAGCAAGGACGGTCTCCCCACGGATACGCAGTATTTT.

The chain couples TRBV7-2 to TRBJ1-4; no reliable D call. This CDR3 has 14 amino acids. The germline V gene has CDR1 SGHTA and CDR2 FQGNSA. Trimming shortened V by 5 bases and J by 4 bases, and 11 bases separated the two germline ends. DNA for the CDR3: TGTGCCAGCAGCCAAAACGGCGGTAATGAAAAACTGTTTTTT. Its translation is CASSQNGGNEKLFF. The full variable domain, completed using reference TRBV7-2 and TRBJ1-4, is GAGVSQSPSNKVTEKGKDVELRCDPISGHTALYWYRQSLGQGLEFLIYFQGNSAPDKSGLPSDRFSAERTGGSVSTLTIQRTQQEDSAVYLCASSQNGGNEKLFFGSGTQLSVL.